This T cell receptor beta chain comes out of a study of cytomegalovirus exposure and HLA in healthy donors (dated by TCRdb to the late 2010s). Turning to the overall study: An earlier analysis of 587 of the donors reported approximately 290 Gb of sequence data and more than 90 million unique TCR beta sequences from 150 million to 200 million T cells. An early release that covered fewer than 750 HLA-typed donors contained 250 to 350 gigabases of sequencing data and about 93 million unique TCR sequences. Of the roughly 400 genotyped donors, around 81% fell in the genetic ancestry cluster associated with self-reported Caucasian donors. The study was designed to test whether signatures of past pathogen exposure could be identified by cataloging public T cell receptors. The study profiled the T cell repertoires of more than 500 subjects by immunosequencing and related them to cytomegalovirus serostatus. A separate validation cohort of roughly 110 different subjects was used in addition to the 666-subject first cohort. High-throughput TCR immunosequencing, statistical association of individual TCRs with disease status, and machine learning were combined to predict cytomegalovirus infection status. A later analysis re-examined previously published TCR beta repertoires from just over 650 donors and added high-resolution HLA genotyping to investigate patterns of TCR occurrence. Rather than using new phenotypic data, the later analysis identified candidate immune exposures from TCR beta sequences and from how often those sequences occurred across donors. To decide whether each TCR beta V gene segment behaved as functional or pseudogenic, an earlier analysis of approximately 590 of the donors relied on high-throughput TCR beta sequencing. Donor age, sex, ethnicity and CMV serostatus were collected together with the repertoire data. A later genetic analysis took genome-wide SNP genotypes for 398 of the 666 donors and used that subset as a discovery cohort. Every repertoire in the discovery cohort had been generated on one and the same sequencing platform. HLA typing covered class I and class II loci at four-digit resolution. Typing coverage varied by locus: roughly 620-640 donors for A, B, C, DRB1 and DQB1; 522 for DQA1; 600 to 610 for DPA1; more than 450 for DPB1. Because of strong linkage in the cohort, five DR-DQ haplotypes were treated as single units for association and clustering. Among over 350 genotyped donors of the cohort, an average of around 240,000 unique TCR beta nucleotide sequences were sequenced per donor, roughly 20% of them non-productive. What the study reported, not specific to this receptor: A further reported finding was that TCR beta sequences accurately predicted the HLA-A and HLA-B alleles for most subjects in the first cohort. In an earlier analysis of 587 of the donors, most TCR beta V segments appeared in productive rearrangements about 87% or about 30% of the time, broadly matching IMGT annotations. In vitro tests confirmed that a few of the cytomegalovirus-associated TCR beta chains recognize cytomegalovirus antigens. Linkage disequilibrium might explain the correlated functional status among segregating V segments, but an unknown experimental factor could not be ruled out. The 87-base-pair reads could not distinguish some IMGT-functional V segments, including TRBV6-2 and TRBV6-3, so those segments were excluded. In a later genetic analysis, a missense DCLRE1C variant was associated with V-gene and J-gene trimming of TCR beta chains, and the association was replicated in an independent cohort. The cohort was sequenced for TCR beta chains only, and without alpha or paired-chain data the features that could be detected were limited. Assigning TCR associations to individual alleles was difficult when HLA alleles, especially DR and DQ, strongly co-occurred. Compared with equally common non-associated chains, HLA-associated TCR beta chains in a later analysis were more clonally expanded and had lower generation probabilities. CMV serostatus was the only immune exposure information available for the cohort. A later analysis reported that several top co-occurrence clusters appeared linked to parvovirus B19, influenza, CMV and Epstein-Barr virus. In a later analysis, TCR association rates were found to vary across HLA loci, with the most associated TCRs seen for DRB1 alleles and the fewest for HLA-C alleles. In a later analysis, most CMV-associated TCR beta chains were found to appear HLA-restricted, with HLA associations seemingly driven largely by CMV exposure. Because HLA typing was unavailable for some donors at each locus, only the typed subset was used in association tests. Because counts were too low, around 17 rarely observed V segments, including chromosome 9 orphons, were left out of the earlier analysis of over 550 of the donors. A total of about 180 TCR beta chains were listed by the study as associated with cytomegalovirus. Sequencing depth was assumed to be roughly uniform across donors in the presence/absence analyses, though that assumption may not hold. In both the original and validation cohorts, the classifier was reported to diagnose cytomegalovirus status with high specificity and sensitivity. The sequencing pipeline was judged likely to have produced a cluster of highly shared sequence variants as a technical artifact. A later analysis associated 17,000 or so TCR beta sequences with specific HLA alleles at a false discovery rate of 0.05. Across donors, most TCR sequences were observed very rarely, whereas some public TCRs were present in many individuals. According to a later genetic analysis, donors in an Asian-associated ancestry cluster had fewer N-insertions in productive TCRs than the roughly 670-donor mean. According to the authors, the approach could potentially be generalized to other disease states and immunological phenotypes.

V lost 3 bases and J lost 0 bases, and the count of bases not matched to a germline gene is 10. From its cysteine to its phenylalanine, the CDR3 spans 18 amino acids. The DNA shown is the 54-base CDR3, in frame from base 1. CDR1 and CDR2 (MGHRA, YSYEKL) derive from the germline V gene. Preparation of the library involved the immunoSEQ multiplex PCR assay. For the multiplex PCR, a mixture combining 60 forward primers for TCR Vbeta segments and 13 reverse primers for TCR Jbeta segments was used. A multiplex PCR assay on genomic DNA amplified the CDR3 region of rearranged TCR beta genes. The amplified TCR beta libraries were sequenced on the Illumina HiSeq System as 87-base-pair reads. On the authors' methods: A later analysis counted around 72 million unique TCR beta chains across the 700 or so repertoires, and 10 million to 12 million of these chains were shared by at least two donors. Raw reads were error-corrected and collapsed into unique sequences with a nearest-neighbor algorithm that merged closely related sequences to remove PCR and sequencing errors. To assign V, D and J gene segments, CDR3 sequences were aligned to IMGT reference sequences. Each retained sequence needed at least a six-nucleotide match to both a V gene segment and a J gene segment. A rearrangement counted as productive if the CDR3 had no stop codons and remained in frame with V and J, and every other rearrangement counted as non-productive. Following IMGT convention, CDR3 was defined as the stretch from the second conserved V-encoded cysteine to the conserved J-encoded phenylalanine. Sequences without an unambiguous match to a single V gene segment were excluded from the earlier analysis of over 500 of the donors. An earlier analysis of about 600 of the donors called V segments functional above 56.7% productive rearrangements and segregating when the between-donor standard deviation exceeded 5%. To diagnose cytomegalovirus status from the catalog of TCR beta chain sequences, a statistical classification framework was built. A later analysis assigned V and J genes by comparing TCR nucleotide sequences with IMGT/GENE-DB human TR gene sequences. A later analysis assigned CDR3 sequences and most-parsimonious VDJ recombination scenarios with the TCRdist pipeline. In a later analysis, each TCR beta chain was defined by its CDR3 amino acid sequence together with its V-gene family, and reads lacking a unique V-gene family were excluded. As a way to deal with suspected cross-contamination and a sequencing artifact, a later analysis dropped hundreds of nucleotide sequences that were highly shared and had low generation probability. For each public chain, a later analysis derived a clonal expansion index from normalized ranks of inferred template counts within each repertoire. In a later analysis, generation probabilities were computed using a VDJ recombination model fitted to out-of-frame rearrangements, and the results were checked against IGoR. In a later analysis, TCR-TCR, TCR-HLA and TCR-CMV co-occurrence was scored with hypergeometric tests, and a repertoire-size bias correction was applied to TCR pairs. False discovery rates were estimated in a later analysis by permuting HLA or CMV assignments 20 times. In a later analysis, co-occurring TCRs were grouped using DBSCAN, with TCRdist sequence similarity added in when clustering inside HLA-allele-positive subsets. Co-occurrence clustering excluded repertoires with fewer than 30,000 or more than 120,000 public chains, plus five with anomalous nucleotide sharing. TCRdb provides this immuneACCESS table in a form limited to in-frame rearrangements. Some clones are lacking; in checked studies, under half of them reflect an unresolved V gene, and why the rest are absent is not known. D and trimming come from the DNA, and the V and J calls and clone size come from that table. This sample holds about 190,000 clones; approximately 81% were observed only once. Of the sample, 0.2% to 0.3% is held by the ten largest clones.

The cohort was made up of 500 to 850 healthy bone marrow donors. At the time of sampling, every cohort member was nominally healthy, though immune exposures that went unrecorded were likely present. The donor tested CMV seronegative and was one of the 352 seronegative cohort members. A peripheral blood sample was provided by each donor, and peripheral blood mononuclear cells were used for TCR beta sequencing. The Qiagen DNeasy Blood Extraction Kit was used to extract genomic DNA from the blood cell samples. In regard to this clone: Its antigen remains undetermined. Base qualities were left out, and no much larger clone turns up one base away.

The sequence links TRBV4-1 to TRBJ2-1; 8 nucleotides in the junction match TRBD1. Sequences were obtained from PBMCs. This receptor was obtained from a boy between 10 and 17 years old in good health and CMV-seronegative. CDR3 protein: CASSQRQGTPSSYNEQFF. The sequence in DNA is TGCGCCAGCAGCCAGCGACAGGGGACCCCTAGCTCCTACAATGAGCAGTTCTTC.